This T cell receptor (beta chain) was documented in a study of blood T cell repertoires in COVID-19 (dated by TCRdb to 2020 to 2022). Study-wide context: Samples from collaborators originated in the United States, Italy and Spain and spanned both the acute and convalescent phases of COVID-19. The material from the prospective study consisted of cDNA or gDNA derived from T cells, B-cell-depleted T cells, or PBMCs. Subjects who had been exposed to COVID-19, were actively infected with it, or had recovered from it provided the deeply sampled blood TCRbeta repertoires that made up the dataset. A freely available public database, intended as a resource for researchers studying the immune response to SARS-CoV-2, is where the repertoires were released. The samples were drawn from two sources: the first 160 participants of the ongoing ImmuneRACE study, and 1,200 or so subjects contributed by 6 global collaborators. Nearly every sample came with metadata listing a de-identified subject ID, COVID-19 status, age in years and sex. Where HLA class I and class II types were available, the types were taken from metadata supplied by the sample provider, not from assay-based typing. Results the study describes overall, beyond this receptor: Clinical and demographic metadata were provided uncurated, with the amount varying by source and participant.

In the prospective study, participants were 18 to 89 years old, resided in about two dozen geographic areas of the United States, and were enrolled through a virtual design. In the prospective study, cohorts were assigned on the basis of participant-reported clinical history obtained from a screening survey and a study questionnaire. Mobile phlebotomists in the prospective study collected whole blood, serum and a nasopharyngeal or oropharyngeal swab from every participant. Over an approximately 2-month period, participants in the prospective study had the option of providing additional blood draws and questionnaires. Prospective study blood samples were shipped either frozen or at room temperature before DNA extraction. In regard to this clone: Its antigen has not been determined. No qualities accompany the bases; no much larger clone lies one base away.

The V and J ends are trimmed by 0 bases and 4 bases, leaving 13 bases between them. Measured from the cysteine to the phenylalanine, the CDR3 is 15 residues long. Only CDR3 DNA remains: 45 bases, in frame from the first base. The germline V gene supplies CDR1 SGHRS and CDR2 YFSETQ. TCRbeta CDR3 regions were amplified from genomic DNA by means of the immunoSEQ Assay, a bias-controlled multiplex PCR. Regarding the original processing steps: Nucleated cell counts per sample were estimated from amplification of reference gene primers within the assay. To quantify the absolute abundance of each unique TCRbeta CDR3 rearrangement, sequence reads were collapsed and filtered. Productive Simpson clonality was computed per sample as the square root of Simpson's diversity index over productive rearrangements. The clones in this table, taken by TCRdb from immuneACCESS, are in-frame only. Not every clone is retained; where verified, under half of the shortfall comes from an unresolved V gene, and the cause of the rest is unknown. V, J and clone size are taken as reported in that table, and D and trimming were inferred from the DNA itself. Counted in this sample were approximately 200,000 clones; approximately 89% of them appeared once. Clones ranked in the top ten supply 2% to 2.5% of the sample.

This chain is built from TRBV5-1 and TRBJ1-1, with no confident D gene call. The specimen sequenced was PBMCs or T cells enriched from blood (not recorded which). The clonotype originates from a woman in her forties with acute COVID-19. At the DNA level, the sequence is TGCGCCAGCAGCTTGGAGTCCGGTTTTCTCACTGAAGCTTTCTTT. Protein translation: CASSLESGFLTEAFF.